This T cell receptor (beta chain) is from a study of beta chain features in type 1 diabetes (dated by TCRdb to 2016 to 2019). About the study as a whole: Mean age, gender distribution, total cell number and subset yield were not different between patients and healthy donors. Across all samples, 107,917,701 sorted cells were examined, and cell number per subset correlated strongly with RNA yield. The study compared TCRB repertoires of sorted circulating CD4+ T cell subsets between recently diagnosed type 1 diabetes patients and matched healthy donors. Naive and central memory subsets were obtained from all 28 donors, but regulatory and stem cell-like memory subsets were isolated from only 8 patients and roughly 8 healthy donors.

On the study overall, not on this receptor specifically: The naive, central memory and regulatory TCRB repertoires appeared to resemble one another more closely among patients than among healthy donors. HLA sub-analyses involved small numbers of individuals, so any influence of HLA type on TCRB rearrangement remained unresolved. Sequencing cDNA rather than genomic DNA could over-represent highly expressing activated cells, although activation and CD3 levels did not differ between groups. Shorter templates might be favored by PCR, yet because patient and control samples were amplified and corrected together, any such skew would affect both groups equally. At VDJ recombination sites, type 1 diabetes patients had fewer insertions and more deleted nucleotides, which implies abnormalities in thymic rearrangement. Type 1 diabetes patients showed a moderate but significant shortening of TCRB CDR3 length in all four CD4+ subsets.

This clone was counted between two and nine times. Which antigen it targets is not known. No quality values exist for individual bases; no much larger clone is one base distant. All of the isolated RNA was reverse transcribed with the High Capacity cDNA Reverse Transcription Kit, so expressed TCRB transcripts were sequenced. Naive, central memory and regulatory T cell samples underwent deep immunoSEQ sequencing, averaging about 3.5 million total reads per sample. Sorted cells were lysed in RLT buffer and RNA was extracted with DNase-treated RNeasy Micro or Mini kits, depending on cell number. Each cell subset was processed separately to prevent cross-contamination, with patient and healthy donor samples processed together. TCRB sequences were amplified from cDNA with the immunoSEQ multiplex PCR, producing 87-bp fragments spanning the CDR3 region. The amplicons were sequenced using the Illumina HiSeq platform. Under the source paper's analysis protocol: Synthetic template baselines were used to correct PCR bias computationally, reads within Hamming distance 2 were collapsed, and singletons that could not be merged were discarded. Reads were aligned to IMGT to assign V, D and J genes, CDR3 length, and insertions or deletions at six rearrangement sites. Clonotype counts were normalized to sorted cell number within each subset before computing true diversity and Gini coefficients with the tcR R package. The overlap coefficient, calculated on TCRB nucleotide sequences, was used to quantify repertoire sharing. In TCRdb, the immuneACCESS table is reduced to in-frame sequences with V and J assigned. These tables do not hold every clone; where another copy was compared, an unresolved V gene accounts for under half, and the others remain unexplained. That table is the source of V, J and clone size, and D and trimming were worked out from the DNA. For this sample there are 110,000 to 150,000 clones; around a tenth appear just once. 0.55% to 0.85% of the sample lies in the top ten.

CDR1 WNHNN and CDR2 SYGVQD were looked up in the germline V gene (reference sequence). Its CDR3 holds 13 amino acids, cysteine through phenylalanine. The sequence is cut down to CDR3 DNA, 39 bases in frame from base 1. At the junction V is shortened by 6 bases and J by 8 bases; bases outside the gene matches: 6. Each donor gave one peripheral blood draw, averaging roughly 0.11 L, which was collected into heparinised tubes. A BD FACSAria II was used to sort naive, central memory, regulatory and stem cell-like memory CD4+ T cells with a panel that included CD45RO, CCR7, CD25, CD127, CD95 and CD27. A purity above 95% was achieved for all sorted populations. PBMCs were separated immediately by Lymphoprep density gradient centrifugation and were stained directly, without being cultured. To minimize batch effects, samples were stained and sorted in pairs, one healthy donor with one patient per experiment.

Sequenced input: central memory CD4+ T cells from blood. The sequence is built from TRBV10-1 and TRBJ2-3, with TRBD2 identical over 9 junction bases. This TCR came from a young man in good health. The CDR3 region: CASSVTSGGTQYF. The sequence in DNA is TGCGCCAGCAGCGTGACTAGCGGCGGTACGCAGTATTTT.